These T cell receptor beta chains were read from a single sample in a study of shared clonotypes between healthy human individuals. Assay used: immunoSEQ multiplex PCR; TCRdb lists only in-frame clones, some missing. The data contain 700,000 to 950,000 clones, roughly 96% of them singletons. Source material: naive CD8+ T cells sorted from blood. The receptors here all came from a man in his thirties or forties in good health. Each CDR3 is given with its conserved first and last residue. The order of the fields is CDR3 DNA, CDR3 protein, J gene, D gene, V gene, clone size. A D gene is named only where the DNA matches it firmly. Size is omitted from some rows. Given values are once, few, many or a class for expanded clones.

TGCGCCAGTTTCCCGGGACAGGGGTACTCCGAGCAGTACTTC CASFPGQGYSEQYF TRBJ2-7 TRBD1 TRBV5-1 once
TGCGCCAGCAGCTTGAGGTCCTCCTACGAGCAGTACTTC CASSLRSSYEQYF TRBJ2-7 NA TRBV5-1 NA
TGTGCCAGCAGCCCCTTAGGCTCCTACAATGAGCAGTTCTTC CASSPLGSYNEQFF TRBJ2-1 NA TRBV27 NA
TGCGCCAGCAGCCAGGACAGTTCGAACACTGAAGCTTTCTTT CASSQDSSNTEAFF TRBJ1-1 NA TRBV4-1 NA
TGCGCCAGCAGCCCCGAACCCCCCGGGGGCTATGGCTACACCTTC CASSPEPPGGYGYTF TRBJ1-2 NA TRBV5-1 NA
TGTGCCAGCAGCGAAAATACAGGATTGAACACTGAAGCTTTCTTT CASSENTGLNTEAFF TRBJ1-1 NA TRBV6-6 NA
TGTGCCAGCAGTAATTACTACGAGCAGTACTTC CASSNYYEQYF TRBJ2-7 NA TRBV6-5 NA
TGTGCCAGCAGATTTAGAGCGACCTCACGAAGCAATGAGCAGTTCTTC CASRFRATSRSNEQFF TRBJ2-1 NA TRBV2 once
TGTGCCAGCAGCGAAGGACTAGCGGTAAACACCGGGGAGCTGTTTTTT CASSEGLAVNTGELFF TRBJ2-2 TRBD2 TRBV11-2 NA
TGCAGCGCCCTAGCGGGGGAAACCTACGAGCAGTACTTC CSALAGETYEQYF TRBJ2-7 TRBD2 TRBV29-1 NA
TGTGCCAGCAGCCAAGAGCCAACCGGGACAGGGGGACAGCCCCAGCATTTT CASSQEPTGTGGQPQHF TRBJ1-5 TRBD1 TRBV4-2 NA
TGTGCCAGCAGGGACAGGGATGGAAACACCATATATTTT CASRDRDGNTIYF TRBJ1-3 TRBD1 TRBV27 few
TGCGCCAGCAGCCAAGACGGACTAGCGGGAGGGCCGACAGATACGCAGTATTTT CASSQDGLAGGPTDTQYF TRBJ2-3 TRBD2 TRBV4-1 NA
TGTGCCAGCAACGAAAGGGTTTCGGAGACCCAGTACTTC CASNERVSETQYF TRBJ2-5 NA TRBV28 NA
TGCGCCAGCAGCCAAGATTCGACCACAGGGAATAGCAATCAGCCCCAGCATTTT CASSQDSTTGNSNQPQHF TRBJ1-5 NA TRBV4-3 NA
TGTGCCAGCAGTAGCGGGACAGGGTATCAGCCCCAGCATTTT CASSSGTGYQPQHF TRBJ1-5 TRBD1 TRBV6-5 few
TGTGCCAGCAGCCTCGGCGGGGGTATGGAGCAGTACTTC CASSLGGGMEQYF TRBJ2-7 TRBD2 TRBV5-6 NA
TGCAGCGCTAACGGGGGCCCCCAAGAGACCCAGTACTTC CSANGGPQETQYF TRBJ2-5 NA TRBV29-1 NA
TGTGCCAGCAGTGATCAGGGGATTACCTACGAGCAGTACTTC CASSDQGITYEQYF TRBJ2-7 NA TRBV2 NA
TGTGCCAGCAGCCCCGGGACCCCAGCCTACGAGCAGTACTTC CASSPGTPAYEQYF TRBJ2-7 NA TRBV13 once
TGCGCCAGCAGCCAAGGGGGTGCGGTAAGCTCCTACAATGAGCAGTTCTTC CASSQGGAVSSYNEQFF TRBJ2-1 NA TRBV4-1 once
TGCAGCGTTGGAAGGCGGGAGGGCCTCGGGGAGCTGTTTTTT CSVGRREGLGELFF TRBJ2-2 TRBD2 TRBV29-1 NA
TGTGCCAGTAGTATCCTGACAGGCGCGAACTATGGCTACACCTTC CASSILTGANYGYTF TRBJ1-2 NA TRBV19 NA
TGCAGCGTTGAACTCGCGGATAAAAACATTCAGTACTTC CSVELADKNIQYF TRBJ2-4 NA TRBV29-1 NA
TGTGCCTGGACTTCGAATGAAAAACTGTTTTTT CAWTSNEKLFF TRBJ1-4 NA TRBV30 NA